Following are 9 T cell receptor beta chains from one sample sequenced in a study of shared clonotypes between healthy human individuals. Assay: immunoSEQ multiplex PCR; the TCRdb copy retains only in-frame clones and omits some. The sample carries hundreds of thousands of clones, roughly 80% recorded once. Sequenced input: PBMCs. These receptors all come from a woman in her thirties or forties in good health. Some clones in this sample may be carry-over from other donors' samples.

V gene TRBV6-6 combines with J gene TRBJ1-2; D perhaps matches TRBD1 (6 bases). V lost 0 bases to trimming and J lost 8 bases, with 16 bases between them. The CDR3 has 15 amino acids. CDR1 is MNHNY and CDR2 is SVGAGI in the germline V gene (reference sequence). The CDR3 loop reads CASSYSTGGSKGYTF. CDR3 in DNA: TGTGCCAGCAGTTACTCGACCGGGGGCTCGAAAGGCTACACCTTC.

A few counts support this clone. The V and J genes are TRBV4-2 and TRBJ2-7, with D maybe TRBD1 (5 bases). Between the trimmed V and J ends, which lost 5 bases and 3 bases, there was a span of 17 bases. Germline V gene lookup returns CDR1 LGHNA and CDR2 YNFKEQ. The CDR3 has 15 amino acids. The chain's CDR3 is CASSTTRTRSYEQYF. In nucleotides, the CDR3 is TGTGCCAGCAGCACGACCCGGACACGGAGCTACGAGCAGTACTTC.

The rearrangement links TRBV5-4 to TRBJ2-3; no clear D gene. Trimming pared 4 bases from V and 2 bases from J, leaving 14 bases between. The CDR3 sequence is 15 residues long. Germline CDR1 reads SGHNT; CDR2 reads YYREEE (reference sequence). CDR3 sequence reads: CASSPDWANTDTQYF. The CDR3 coding sequence is TGTGCCAGCAGCCCCGACTGGGCTAACACAGATACGCAGTATTTT.

The rearrangement links TRBV7-3 to TRBJ1-4; 7 nucleotides line up with TRBD1. The CDR3 length is 18 residues. With 6 bases clipped from V and 0 bases from J, the junction kept 13 bases outside the gene matches. Germline assignment: CDR1 SGHTA and CDR2 FQGTGA. The CDR3 nucleotides are TGTGCCAGCAGGTGTACAGGGGCCGAAATTGCAACTAATGAAAAACTGTTTTTT. Translating gives CASRCTGAEIATNEKLFF.

The gene calls are TRBV6-6 and TRBJ1-3, with D hard to call. In germline, CDR1 is MNHNY, CDR2 SVGAGI (reference sequence). V gave up 6 bases and J gave up 0 bases, with 12 bases separating them. The CDR3 length is 15 residues. CDR3 amino acids: CASRPELSSGNTIYF. The CDR3 coding sequence is TGTGCCAGCAGGCCTGAACTCAGCTCTGGAAACACCATATATTTT.

The chain employs TRBV6-5 and TRBJ1-2; D gene ambiguous. V was shortened by 6 bases and J by 4 bases, with 12 bases between the two germline ends. This CDR3 region has 13 residues. Per germline, CDR1 MNHEY and CDR2 SVGAGI. The chain's CDR3 is CASSLGPLYGYTF. In DNA, the CDR3 is TGTGCCAGCAGCCTCGGGCCTCTCTATGGCTACACCTTC.

The J gene is TRBJ2-3, the V gene TRBV11-3; TRBD2 agrees at 7 bases. With V trimmed by 5 bases and J by 1 base, 9 bases remained unmatched. Germline loops: CDR1 SGHNT, CDR2 YENEEA. The CDR3 covers 16 residues. The CDR3: CASSLLRDYGTDTQYF. The CDR3 bases are TGTGCCAGCAGCCTGCTCCGGGACTACGGCACAGATACGCAGTATTTT.

This rearrangement joins TRBV18 to TRBJ2-5, with TRBD2 identical over 12 bases. With V trimmed by 6 bases and J by 3 bases, 5 bases remained unmatched. The CDR3 contains 15 residues. Germline V lookup: CDR1 KGHSH, CDR2 LQKENI. The CDR3 DNA follows: TGTGCCAGCTCGTTACTAGCGGGAGGTGAAGAGACCCAGTACTTC. Amino acids: CASSLLAGGEETQYF.

The gene calls are TRBV9 and TRBJ2-3; 9 bases align to TRBD2. With 1 base clipped from V and 2 bases from J, the junction kept 8 bases outside the gene matches. This CDR3 spans 17 amino acids. Germline-derived CDR1 and CDR2 are SGDLS and YYNGEE. The CDR3 here is CASSVMGLAGFTDTQYF. DNA for the CDR3: TGTGCCAGCAGCGTAATGGGGCTAGCGGGGTTCACAGATACGCAGTATTTT.